This T cell receptor (beta chain) came from a study of blood T cell repertoires in COVID-19. Study information: COVID-19 samples, acute and convalescent, were from the United States, Italy and Spain. In each case, the material was cDNA or gDNA derived from T cells, B-cell-depleted T cells, or PBMCs.

Trimming cost V 2 bases and J 7 bases; bases outside gene matches: 2. This CDR3 has 13 amino acids. Germline V gene data show CDR1 as SGHTA and CDR2 as FQGTGA. In the study's own analysis: Amplification of reference gene primers provided the estimated nucleated cell counts. Some clones are missing from TCRdb's copy, which holds only in-frame ones; the method was immunoSEQ multiplex PCR. The V and J calls and clone size are taken from that table; D and trimming were inferred from the DNA. The sample consists of 270,000 or so clones, roughly four fifths of them appearing once. The receptor's source is a woman aged 45-59 years who had recovered from COVID-19. The sequencing sample was made of peripheral blood. The chain couples TRBV7-3 to TRBJ1-2, with TRBD1 matching over 9 bases. CDR3 protein: CASSLRQGVGYTF. The CDR3 coding sequence is TGTGCCAGCAGCTTACGACAGGGGGTTGGCTACACCTTC.